Listed below are T cell receptor beta chains from one sample, sequenced in a study of shared clonotypes between healthy human individuals. Measured with immunoSEQ multiplex PCR; TCRdb has only the in-frame clones, and not every one. The repertoire consists of over a million clones, with more than 95% occurring once and the leading ten covering about 1%. Sequenced material: naive CD4+ T cells sorted from blood. These TCRs come from a man aged 30 to 45 in good health. The CDR3 runs from the conserved cysteine through the conserved F or W. D genes are given only for firm matches. Clone size is stated in some rows and not others, as once, few, many or a class when expanded.

TGTGCCAGCAGTGAAGCGCCTTGGGTAGTAGATACGCAGTATTTT	CASSEAPWVVDTQYF	15	NA	NA	TRBV6-1	TRBJ2-3
TGTGCCAGCTCACGTTCAACAGGGCGCCGGGTGGCCCCGGGCACAGATACGCAGTATTTT	CASSRSTGRRVAPGTDTQYF	20	NA	NA	TRBV18	TRBJ2-3
TGTGCCAGCAGCCGGACTAGCGGGAACCTCGATACGCAGTATTTT	CASSRTSGNLDTQYF	15	TRBD2	NA	TRBV11-3	TRBJ2-3
TGTGCCAGCAGGCAGCCCAATCAGCCCCAGCATTTT	CASRQPNQPQHF	12	NA	NA	TRBV6-5	TRBJ1-5
TGTGCCAGCAGTTTATTGTCGATCGGGACAGGGGGCATTCAGCCCCAGCATTTT	CASSLLSIGTGGIQPQHF	18	TRBD1	NA	TRBV27	TRBJ1-5
TGTGCCAGCAACTTAGGGGGTCACTATGGCTACACCTTC	CASNLGGHYGYTF	13	NA	NA	TRBV5-4	TRBJ1-2
TGCGCCAGCAGCCAAGTCGCTAGTATGTTGGGGACGGAAGGCTACACCTTC	CASSQVASMLGTEGYTF	17	NA	NA	TRBV4-1	TRBJ1-2
TGTGCCAGCCGTGGGGGGCCTGGGGAGCTGTTTTTT	CASRGGPGELFF	12	NA	NA	TRBV25-1	TRBJ2-2
TGTGCCAGCAGTTTGCAGGGCTACGAGCAGTACTTC	CASSLQGYEQYF	12	NA	NA	TRBV28	TRBJ2-7
TGCGCCAGCAGCTTTGGGGGGAGCTCCTACGAGCAGTACTTC	CASSFGGSSYEQYF	14	NA	few	TRBV5-1	TRBJ2-7
TGTGCCAGCAGCTTGTCGACAGATACGCAGTATTTT	CASSLSTDTQYF	12	NA	NA	TRBV5-4	TRBJ2-3
TGCAGCGGGGGGGACTGGATTTACGAGCAGTACTTC	CSGGDWIYEQYF	12	NA	NA	TRBV29-1	TRBJ2-7
TGTGCCAGCAGGTCGGATCCTAGCAAAGAGACCCAGTACTTC	CASRSDPSKETQYF	14	NA	NA	TRBV5-4	TRBJ2-5
TGTGCCAGCAGTGAAGTTTTGGGTACCTACAATGAGCAGTTCTTC	CASSEVLGTYNEQFF	15	NA	NA	TRBV2	TRBJ2-1
TGTGCCAGCAGCTCCACACAGGGGGGGAACACTGAAGCTTTCTTT	CASSSTQGGNTEAFF	15	TRBD1	NA	TRBV5-6	TRBJ1-1
TGTGCCAGCAGTGATAAGAACTATGGCTACACCTTC	CASSDKNYGYTF	12	NA	NA	TRBV6-1	TRBJ1-2
TGTGCCAGCAGGAGGGGACAGGCGATCACAGATACGCAGTATTTT	CASRRGQAITDTQYF	15	TRBD1	NA	TRBV6-1	TRBJ2-3
TGTGCCAGCAGTCGATCGAACAGGCTGGGTTGGAACACTGAAGCTTTCTTT	CASSRSNRLGWNTEAFF	17	NA	NA	TRBV9	TRBJ1-1
TGTGCCAGCAGCTCCCAATTTCTCCCTGGGAAACTGTTTTTT	CASSSQFLPGKLFF	14	NA	NA	TRBV7-2	TRBJ1-4
TGTGCCAGCAGCTTAGCAACGGCGGGCACAGATACGCAGTATTTT	CASSLATAGTDTQYF	15	NA	NA	TRBV7-9	TRBJ2-3
TGTGCCTGGAGTCACCAGGCCGGCTACGAGCAGTACTTC	CAWSHQAGYEQYF	13	NA	NA	TRBV30	TRBJ2-7
TGTGCCAGCAGCTTAGTACTGGTGGGGGATACGCAGTATTTT	CASSLVLVGDTQYF	14	NA	NA	TRBV7-6	TRBJ2-3
TGCGCCAGCGCGGACAGGGGTGGAAACACCATATATTTT	CASADRGGNTIYF	13	TRBD1	NA	TRBV5-1	TRBJ1-3
TGCAGCGTTGGTCTAGCGCAATCCGCCCAGTACTTC	CSVGLAQSAQYF	12	NA	NA	TRBV29-1	TRBJ2-5
TGTGCCAGCTCACCACAGAGCGGGAGTATGGACGAGCAGTACTTC	CASSPQSGSMDEQYF	15	TRBD2	NA	TRBV18	TRBJ2-7
TGCAGCGTTGTCTATCTAGCGGGGTACAATGAGCAGTTCTTC	CSVVYLAGYNEQFF	14	TRBD2	NA	TRBV29-1	TRBJ2-1
TGTGCCAGCAGGCCTTCCTACAATGAGCAGTTCTTC	CASRPSYNEQFF	12	NA	NA	TRBV28	TRBJ2-1
TGTGCCAGCAGTGAATATAAGGGACCAGGGGATTCCGAGCAGTACTTC	CASSEYKGPGDSEQYF	16	NA	NA	TRBV25-1	TRBJ2-7
TGCGCCAGCAGCCGCCGGACAGGGAACAACTATGGCTACACCTTC	CASSRRTGNNYGYTF	15	TRBD1	NA	TRBV4-3	TRBJ1-2
TGCGCCAGCAGCCACACGACAGGGGAATCCTACAATGAGCAGTTCTTC	CASSHTTGESYNEQFF	16	TRBD1	NA	TRBV4-1	TRBJ2-1
TGTGCCTGGATAGGCACAGGGGGCTACTATGGCTACACCTTC	CAWIGTGGYYGYTF	14	TRBD1	NA	TRBV30	TRBJ1-2
TGTGCCAGCCTCGGACTCCTAGAGACCCAGTACTTC	CASLGLLETQYF	12	NA	NA	TRBV7-9	TRBJ2-5
TGTGCCAGCAGCCATAAGGTGAACACTGAAGCTTTCTTT	CASSHKVNTEAFF	13	NA	NA	TRBV14	TRBJ1-1
TGCGCCAGCAGTGAGAGGTGGGGACAGGCCGGCTACGAGCAGTACTTC	CASSERWGQAGYEQYF	16	TRBD1	NA	TRBV10-1	TRBJ2-7
TGCGCCAGCAGCTTGGCCGATTACGGGACGCTGGACTATGGCTACACCTTC	CASSLADYGTLDYGYTF	17	NA	NA	TRBV5-1	TRBJ1-2
TGCGCCAGCAGCCAAACCAGTATCTACAATGAGCAGTTCTTC	CASSQTSIYNEQFF	14	NA	NA	TRBV4-1	TRBJ2-1
TGTGCCAGCAGCGTAGATCGGGACAGCCCCTTCTCTGGGGCCAACGTCCTGACTTTC	CASSVDRDSPFSGANVLTF	19	TRBD1	NA	TRBV9	TRBJ2-6
TGCAGTGCTAGAGGCGATGGTACGCAGTATTTT	CSARGDGTQYF	11	NA	NA	TRBV20-1	TRBJ2-3
TGTGCCAGCAGATATATCATGACAGGGGGGTATAATGGCTACACCTTC	CASRYIMTGGYNGYTF	16	TRBD1	NA	TRBV27	TRBJ1-2
TGTGCCAGCAGCCTGACTGGGCAGGGCAATCAGCCCCAGCATTTT	CASSLTGQGNQPQHF	15	NA	once	TRBV7-9	TRBJ1-5
TGCGCCAGCAGCTTGGCCCCAGGGGAAGCTGAAAAACTGTTTTTT	CASSLAPGEAEKLFF	15	NA	NA	TRBV5-1	TRBJ1-4
TGTGCCAGCAGCTTAGGGTCCTTAGCGGGAGATTCCTACGAGCAGTACTTC	CASSLGSLAGDSYEQYF	17	TRBD2	NA	TRBV7-9	TRBJ2-7
TGTGCCAGCAGCGTAGGGCTCCACAATGAGCAGTTCTTC	CASSVGLHNEQFF	13	NA	NA	TRBV9	TRBJ2-1
TGTGCCAGCTCACCAATGGAGTCTGGGGCCAACGTCCTGACTTTC	CASSPMESGANVLTF	15	NA	NA	TRBV18	TRBJ2-6
TGTGCCAGCAGCCCCCAGGGGTTTGAGCAGTTCTTC	CASSPQGFEQFF	12	NA	NA	TRBV7-9	TRBJ2-1